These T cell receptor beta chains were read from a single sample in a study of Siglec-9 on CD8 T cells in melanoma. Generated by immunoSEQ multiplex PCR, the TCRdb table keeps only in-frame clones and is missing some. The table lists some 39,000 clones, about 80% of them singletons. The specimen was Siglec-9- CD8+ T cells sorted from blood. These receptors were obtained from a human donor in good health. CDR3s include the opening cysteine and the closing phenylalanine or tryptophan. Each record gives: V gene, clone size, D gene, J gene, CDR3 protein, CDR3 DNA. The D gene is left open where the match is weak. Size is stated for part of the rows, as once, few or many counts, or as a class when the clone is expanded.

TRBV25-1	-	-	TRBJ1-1	CASSDGGTEAFF	TGTGCCAGCAGTGACGGGGGGACTGAAGCTTTCTTT
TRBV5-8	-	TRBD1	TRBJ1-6	CASSPRDRNSPLHF	TGTGCCAGCAGCCCCAGGGACAGGAATTCACCCCTCCACTTT
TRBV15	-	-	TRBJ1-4	CATSSPSSEEKLFF	TGTGCCACCAGCAGTCCCAGCTCTGAAGAAAAACTGTTTTTT
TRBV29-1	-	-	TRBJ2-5	CSSEKENTFGGAQYF	TGCAGCTCGGAAAAGGAAAATACCTTTGGAGGGGCCCAGTACTTC
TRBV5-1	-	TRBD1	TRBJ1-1	CASSPTGGSFEAFF	TGCGCCAGCAGCCCGACAGGGGGCTCATTTGAAGCTTTCTTT
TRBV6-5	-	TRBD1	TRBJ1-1	CASSYSGTATEAFF	TGTGCCAGCAGTTACTCGGGGACAGCCACTGAAGCTTTCTTT
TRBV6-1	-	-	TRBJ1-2	CASSSPAGDGYTF	TGTGCCAGCAGTTCTCCTGCGGGGGATGGCTACACCTTC
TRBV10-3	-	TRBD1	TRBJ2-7	CAIRDREQPYEQYF	TGTGCCATCAGAGACAGGGAGCAACCCTACGAGCAGTACTTC
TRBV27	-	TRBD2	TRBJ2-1	CASSSPAKSGGYNEQFF	TGTGCCAGCAGTTCCCCCGCTAAAAGCGGGGGGTACAATGAGCAGTTCTTC
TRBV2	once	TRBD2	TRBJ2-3	CASSEGRGGLSTDTQYF	TGTGCCAGCAGTGAGGGTCGGGGGGGCCTTAGCACAGATACGCAGTATTTT
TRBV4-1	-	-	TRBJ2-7	CASSFALDSDYEQYF	TGCGCCAGCAGCTTCGCATTGGACAGCGACTACGAGCAGTACTTC
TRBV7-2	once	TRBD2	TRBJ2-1	CASSLVVTSGLENEQFF	TGTGCCAGCAGCTTAGTCGTAACTAGCGGGTTGGAGAATGAGCAGTTCTTC